The present TCR beta chain was sequenced within a study of blood T cell repertoires in COVID-19 (TCRdb year 2020). Background on the whole study: Collaborator samples came from the United States, Italy and Spain and covered acute and convalescent phases of COVID-19. The material from the prospective study consisted of cDNA or gDNA derived from T cells, B-cell-depleted T cells, or PBMCs. Deeply sampled blood TCRbeta repertoires from subjects exposed to, actively infected with, or recovered from COVID-19 were included in the dataset. The repertoires were released in a freely available public database meant as a resource for research on the immune response to SARS-CoV-2. The samples were drawn from the first 160 participants of the ongoing ImmuneRACE study and from 1,254 subjects provided by 6 global collaborators. A de-identified subject ID, COVID-19 status, age in years and sex were almost always included in the sample metadata. HLA class I and class II types, where available, came from metadata supplied by the sample provider rather than from assay-based typing. General study outcomes and caveats: How much clinical and demographic metadata was included differed by source and by participant, and the metadata was provided uncurated.

Whole blood was collected in K2EDTA tubes by collaborating institutions according to the institutions' own protocols. Collaborator samples were shipped for TCRbeta analysis as frozen whole blood, isolated PBMCs, or DNA extracted from either sample type. Between the V and J ends, shortened by 6 bases and 4 bases respectively, the junction contains 25 bases. CDR1 and CDR2, per the germline V gene, are MRHNA and SNTAGT. Reading from cysteine to phenylalanine, the CDR3 counts 18 amino acids. CDR3 DNA is the only sequence kept; it has 54 bases, read in frame from the first base. A remark on this clone: Its specific antigen is unknown. It has no much larger one-base neighbor in the sample; base qualities were not kept.

The immunoSEQ Assay, a bias-controlled multiplex PCR, was used to amplify TCRbeta CDR3 regions from genomic DNA. In the paper's pipeline: Within the assay, amplification of reference gene primers was used to estimate how many nucleated cells each sample contained. Sequence reads were collapsed and filtered to measure the absolute abundance of every unique TCRbeta CDR3 rearrangement. Productive Simpson clonality was computed per sample as the square root of Simpson's diversity index over productive rearrangements. In its TCRdb copy, this immuneACCESS table keeps in-frame sequences only and misses some clones. Where compared with another copy, unresolved V genes explain less than half of these, and the others have no known cause. From that table come the V and J calls and clone size; the DNA was used to work out D and trimming. This sample holds 200,000 to 300,000 clones; about four fifths were observed only once. Roughly 4% of the sample belongs to the ten largest clones.

The chain was built from TRBV6-4 and TRBJ2-1; matching of 8 bases hints at TRBD2 as the D gene. Material for sequencing was peripheral blood. This sequence was found in a man in his fifties with acute or convalescent COVID-19. The CDR3 region: CASSRDSILASGYNEQFF. The DNA sequence is as follows: TGTGCCAGCAGCCGGGACAGTATCCTGGCTAGCGGGTACAATGAGCAGTTCTTC.